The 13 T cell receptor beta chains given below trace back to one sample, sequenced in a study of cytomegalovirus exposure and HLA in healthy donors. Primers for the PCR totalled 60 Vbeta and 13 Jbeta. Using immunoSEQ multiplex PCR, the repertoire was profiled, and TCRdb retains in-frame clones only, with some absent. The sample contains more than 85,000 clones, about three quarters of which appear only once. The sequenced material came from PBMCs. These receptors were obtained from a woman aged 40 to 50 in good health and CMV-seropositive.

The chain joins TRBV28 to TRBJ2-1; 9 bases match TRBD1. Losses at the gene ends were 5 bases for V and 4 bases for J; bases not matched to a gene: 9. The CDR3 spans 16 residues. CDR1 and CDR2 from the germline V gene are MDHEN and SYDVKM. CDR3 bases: TGTGCCAGCAGTCCCGGTGGACAGGGGACATACAATGAGCAGTTCTTC. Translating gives CASSPGGQGTYNEQFF. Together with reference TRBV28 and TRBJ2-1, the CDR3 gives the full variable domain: DVKVTQSSRYLVKRTGEKVFLECVQDMDHENMFWYRQDPGLGLRLIYFSYDVKMKEKGDIPEGYSVSREKKERFSLILESASTNQTSMYLCASSPGGQGTYNEQFFGPGTRLTVL.

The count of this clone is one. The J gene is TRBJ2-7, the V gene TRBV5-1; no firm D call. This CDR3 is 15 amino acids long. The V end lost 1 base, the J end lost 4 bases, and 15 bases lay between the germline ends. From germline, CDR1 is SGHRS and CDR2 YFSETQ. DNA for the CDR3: TGCGCCAGCAGCTTGAGACGTGGGCCCGAATACGAGCAGTACTTC. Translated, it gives CASSLRRGPEYEQYF.

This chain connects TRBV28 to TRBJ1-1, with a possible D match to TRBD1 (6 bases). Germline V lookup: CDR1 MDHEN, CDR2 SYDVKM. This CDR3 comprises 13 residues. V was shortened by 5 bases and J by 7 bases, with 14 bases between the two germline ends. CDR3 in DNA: TGTGCCAGCAGTCCCCGGGACAAGTTTGAAGCTTTCTTT. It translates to CASSPRDKFEAFF.

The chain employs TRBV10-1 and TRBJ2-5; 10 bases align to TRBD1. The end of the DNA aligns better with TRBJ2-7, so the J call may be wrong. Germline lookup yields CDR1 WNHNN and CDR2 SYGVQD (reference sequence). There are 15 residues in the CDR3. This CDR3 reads CASSEATGGYYEQYF. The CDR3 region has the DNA TGCGCCAGCAGTGAGGCGACAGGGGGCTACTACGAGCAGTACTTC.

In DNA form, the CDR3 reads TGTGCCAGCAGCCCCGGGACTAGCGAAACCTACGAGCAGTACTTC. Translating gives CASSPGTSETYEQYF. The V gene is TRBV2, the J gene TRBJ2-7; TRBD2 aligns across 10 bases. Germline CDR1 is SNHLY and CDR2 is FYNNEI. There are 15 residues in the CDR3. V was clipped by 6 bases and J by 2 bases; unmatched bases: 7. The full variable domain, with the rest looked up from reference TRBV2 and TRBJ2-7, is EPEVTQTPSHQVTQMGQEVILRCVPISNHLYFYWYRQILGQKVEFLVSFYNNEISEKSEIFDDQFSVERPDGSNFTLKIRSTKLEDSAMYFCASSPGTSETYEQYFGPGTRLTVT.

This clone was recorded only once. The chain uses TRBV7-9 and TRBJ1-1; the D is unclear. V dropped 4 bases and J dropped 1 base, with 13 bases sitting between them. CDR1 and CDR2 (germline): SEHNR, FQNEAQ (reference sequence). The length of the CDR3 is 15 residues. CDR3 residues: CASSSGRTENTEAFF. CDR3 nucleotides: TGTGCCAGCAGCTCCGGCCGTACAGAGAACACTGAAGCTTTCTTT.

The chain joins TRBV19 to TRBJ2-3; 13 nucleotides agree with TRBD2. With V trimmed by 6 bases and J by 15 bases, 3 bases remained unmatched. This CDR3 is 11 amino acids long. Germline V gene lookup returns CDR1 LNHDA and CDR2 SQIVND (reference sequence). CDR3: CASRTSGGLYF. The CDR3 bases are TGTGCCAGTAGGACTAGCGGGGGGCTTTATTTT. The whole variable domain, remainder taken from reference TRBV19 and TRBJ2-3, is DGGITQSPKYLFRKEGQNVTLSCEQNLNHDAMYWYRQDPGQGLRLIYYSQIVNDFQKGDIAEGYSVSREKKESFPLTVTSAQKNPTAFYLCASRTSGGLYFGPGTRLTVL.

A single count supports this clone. The CDR3 region is CATSWQPGGPNTGELFF. Written as DNA, the CDR3 is TGTGCCACCAGCTGGCAACCGGGAGGGCCGAACACCGGGGAGCTGTTTTTT. The rearrangement links TRBV15 to TRBJ2-2; 8 bases match TRBD2. Germline V gene data show CDR1 as LNHNV and CDR2 as YYDKDF (reference sequence). The CDR3 consists of 17 residues. The V gene end was trimmed by 5 bases and the J gene end by 0 bases; junction bases not matched to a gene: 8.

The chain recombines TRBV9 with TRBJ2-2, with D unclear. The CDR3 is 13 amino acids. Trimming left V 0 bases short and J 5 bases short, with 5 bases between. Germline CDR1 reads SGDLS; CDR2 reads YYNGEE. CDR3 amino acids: CASSVVTTGELFF. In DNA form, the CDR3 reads TGTGCCAGCAGCGTAGTTACTACCGGGGAGCTGTTTTTT.

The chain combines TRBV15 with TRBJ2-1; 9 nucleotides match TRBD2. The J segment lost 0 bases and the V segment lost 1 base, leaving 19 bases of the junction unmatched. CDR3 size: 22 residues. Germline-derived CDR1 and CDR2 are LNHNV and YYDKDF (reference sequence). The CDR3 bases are TGTGCCACCAGCAGAGGACCAAATTTGGCGGGAGGGCCCTCGGGCTCCTACAATGAGCAGTTCTTC. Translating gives CATSRGPNLAGGPSGSYNEQFF.

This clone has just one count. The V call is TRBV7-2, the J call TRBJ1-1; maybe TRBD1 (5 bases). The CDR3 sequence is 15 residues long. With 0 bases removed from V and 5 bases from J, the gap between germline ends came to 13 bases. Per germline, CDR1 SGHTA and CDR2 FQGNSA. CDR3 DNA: TGTGCCAGCAGCTTAGCGCCGGCAGGGCATACTGAAGCTTTCTTT. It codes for CASSLAPAGHTEAFF. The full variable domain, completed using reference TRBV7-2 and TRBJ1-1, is GAGVSQSPSNKVTEKGKDVELRCDPISGHTALYWYRQSLGQGLEFLIYFQGNSAPDKSGLPSDRFSAERTGGSVSTLTIQRTQQEDSAVYLCASSLAPAGHTEAFFGQGTRLTVV.

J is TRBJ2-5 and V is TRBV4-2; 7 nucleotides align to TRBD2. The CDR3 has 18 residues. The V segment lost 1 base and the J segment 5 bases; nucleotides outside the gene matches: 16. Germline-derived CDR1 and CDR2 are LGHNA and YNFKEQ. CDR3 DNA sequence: TGTGCCAGCAGCCAAGGGGATCGGAGGGAGGGCCGCGGGGAGACCCAGTACTTC. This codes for CASSQGDRREGRGETQYF.

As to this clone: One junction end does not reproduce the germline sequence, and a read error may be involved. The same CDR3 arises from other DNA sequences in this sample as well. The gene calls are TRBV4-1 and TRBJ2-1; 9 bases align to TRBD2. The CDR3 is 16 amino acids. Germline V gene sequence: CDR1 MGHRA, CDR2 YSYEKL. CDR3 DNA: TGCGCCAGCAGTCAAGAGGAACTAGCGGGCGACAGAGGACTGTTCTTC. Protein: CASSQEELAGDRGLFF.